These T cell receptor beta chains were read from a single sample in a study of CD8 T cells in ankylosing spondylitis. From the 5' RACE reads, TCRdb called clonotypes with MiXCR, one entry per CDR3 protein. The sample comprises about 440,000 distinct CDR3 sequences, 15% to 20% of which are singletons, and approximately 1% rests with the top ten. The sample consisted of blood, either unsorted or a sorted T cell fraction (not recorded which). Receptors originate from a male donor with ankylosing spondylitis. CDR3s include the opening cysteine and the closing phenylalanine or tryptophan.

V gene: TRBV5-8; CDR3 protein: CASSLGGGRSYEQYF
V gene: TRBV29-1; CDR3 protein: CSVEIGTRSTDTQYF
V gene: TRBV27; CDR3 protein: CASTPRGNTGELFF
V gene: TRBV20-1; CDR3 protein: CSARVGEGIFTEAFF
V gene: TRBV20-1; CDR3 protein: CSAFPPGTGELFF
V gene: TRBV6-5; CDR3 protein: CASSYEGRTEAFF
V gene: TRBV2; CDR3 protein: CASSEEETQYF
V gene: TRBV3-1; CDR3 protein: CASSQGDGGYNEQFF
V gene: TRBV5-1; CDR3 protein: CASSPRASANYGYTF
V gene: TRBV5-1; CDR3 protein: CASSPGQYSGANVLTF
V gene: TRBV5-1; CDR3 protein: CASSLIQGNAEAFF
V gene: TRBV29-1; CDR3 protein: CSVGTGGYGYTF
V gene: TRBV6-5; CDR3 protein: CASSFWAGVTGELFF
V gene: TRBV11-2; CDR3 protein: CASSLVGRDNSPLHF
V gene: TRBV28; CDR3 protein: CASRASGTGQFNYGYTF
V gene: TRBV30; CDR3 protein: CAWRVVGAYEQYF
V gene: TRBV20-1; CDR3 protein: CSARVAGGSVYNEQFF
V gene: TRBV5-5; CDR3 protein: CASSSPVGDRVYEQYF
V gene: TRBV4-3; CDR3 protein: CASSHRLVTNRYEQYF